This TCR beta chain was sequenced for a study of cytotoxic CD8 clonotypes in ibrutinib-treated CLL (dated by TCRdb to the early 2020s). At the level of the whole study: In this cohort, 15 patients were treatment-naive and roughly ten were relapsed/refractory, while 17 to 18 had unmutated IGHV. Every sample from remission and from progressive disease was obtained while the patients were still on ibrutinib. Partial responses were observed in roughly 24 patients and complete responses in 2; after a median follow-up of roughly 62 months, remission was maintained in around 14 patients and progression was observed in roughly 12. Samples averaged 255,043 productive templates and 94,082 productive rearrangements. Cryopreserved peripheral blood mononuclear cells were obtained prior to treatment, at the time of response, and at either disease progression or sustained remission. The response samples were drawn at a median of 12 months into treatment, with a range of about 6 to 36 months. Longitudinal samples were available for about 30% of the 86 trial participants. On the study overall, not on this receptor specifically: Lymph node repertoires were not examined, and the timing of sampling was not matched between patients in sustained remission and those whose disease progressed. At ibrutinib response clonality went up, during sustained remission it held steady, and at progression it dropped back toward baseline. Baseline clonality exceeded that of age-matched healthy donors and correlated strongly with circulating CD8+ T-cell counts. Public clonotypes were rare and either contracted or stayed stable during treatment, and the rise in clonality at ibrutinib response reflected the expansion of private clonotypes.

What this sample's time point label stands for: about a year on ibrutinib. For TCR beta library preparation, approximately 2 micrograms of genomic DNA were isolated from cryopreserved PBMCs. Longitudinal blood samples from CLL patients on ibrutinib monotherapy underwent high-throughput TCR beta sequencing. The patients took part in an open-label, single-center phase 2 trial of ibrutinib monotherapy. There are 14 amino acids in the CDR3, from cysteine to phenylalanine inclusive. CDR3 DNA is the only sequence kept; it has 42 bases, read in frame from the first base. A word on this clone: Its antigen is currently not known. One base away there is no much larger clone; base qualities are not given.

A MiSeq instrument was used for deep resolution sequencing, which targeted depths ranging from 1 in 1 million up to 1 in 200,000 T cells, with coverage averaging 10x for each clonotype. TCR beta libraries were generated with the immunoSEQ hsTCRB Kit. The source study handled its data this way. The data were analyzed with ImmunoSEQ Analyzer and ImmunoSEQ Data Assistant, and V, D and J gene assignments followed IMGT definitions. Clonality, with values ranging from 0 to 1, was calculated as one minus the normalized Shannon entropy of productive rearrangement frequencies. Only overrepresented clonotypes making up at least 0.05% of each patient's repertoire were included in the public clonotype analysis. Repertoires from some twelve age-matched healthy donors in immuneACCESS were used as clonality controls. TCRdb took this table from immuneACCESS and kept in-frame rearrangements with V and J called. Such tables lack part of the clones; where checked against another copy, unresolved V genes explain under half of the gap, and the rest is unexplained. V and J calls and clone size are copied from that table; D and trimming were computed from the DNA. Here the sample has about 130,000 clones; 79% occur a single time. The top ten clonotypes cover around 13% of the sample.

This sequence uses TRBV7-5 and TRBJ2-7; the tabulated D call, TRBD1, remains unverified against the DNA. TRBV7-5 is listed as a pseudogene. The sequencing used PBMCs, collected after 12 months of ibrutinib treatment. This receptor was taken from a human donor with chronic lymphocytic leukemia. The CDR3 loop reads CVRSLESRGREQYF. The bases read TGTGTCAGAAGCTTAGAGTCCAGGGGACGCGAGCAGTACTTC.